This note documents a single TCR beta chain sequence. Original methodology: Amplifying reference gene primers gave estimates of nucleated cell counts. Here immunoSEQ multiplex PCR was the method, and the copy in TCRdb shows in-frame clones only, minus some. D and trimming were read from the DNA, whereas the V and J calls and clone size are those reported in that table. Of 250,000 or so clones listed, 85% to 95% are singletons. This sample was included in a study of blood T cell repertoires in COVID-19. Study as a whole: The United States, Italy and Spain provided the acute and convalescent COVID-19 samples. Nucleic acid was either cDNA or gDNA, and it came from T cells, B-cell-depleted T cells, or PBMCs.

The J segment lost 7 bases and the V segment lost 3 bases, leaving 9 bases of the junction unmatched. Germline CDR1 is LNHDA and CDR2 is SQIVND (reference sequence). The CDR3 has 15 residues. Cohorts were based on clinical histories the participants reported. The TCR sequence derives from a man aged 35-49 years who had been exposed to COVID-19. The specimen sequenced was PBMCs or T cells enriched from blood (not recorded which). This sequence joins TRBV19 and TRBJ1-2; 9 nucleotides align to TRBD1. The CDR3, as DNA: TGTGCCAGTAGTATCTCCGGGACAGGGTCCTCTGGCTACACCTTC. Protein sequence: CASSISGTGSSGYTF.